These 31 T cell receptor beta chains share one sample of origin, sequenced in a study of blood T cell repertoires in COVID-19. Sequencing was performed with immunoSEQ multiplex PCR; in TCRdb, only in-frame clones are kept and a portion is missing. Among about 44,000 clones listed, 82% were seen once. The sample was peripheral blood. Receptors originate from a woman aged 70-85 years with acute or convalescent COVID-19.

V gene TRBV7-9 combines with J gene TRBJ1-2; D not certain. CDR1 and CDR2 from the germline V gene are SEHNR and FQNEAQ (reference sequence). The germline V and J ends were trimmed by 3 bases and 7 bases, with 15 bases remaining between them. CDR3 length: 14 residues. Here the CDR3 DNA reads TGTGCCAGCAGCTTGACTGGCGAGGTTGGTGGCTACACCTTC. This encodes CASSLTGEVGGYTF.

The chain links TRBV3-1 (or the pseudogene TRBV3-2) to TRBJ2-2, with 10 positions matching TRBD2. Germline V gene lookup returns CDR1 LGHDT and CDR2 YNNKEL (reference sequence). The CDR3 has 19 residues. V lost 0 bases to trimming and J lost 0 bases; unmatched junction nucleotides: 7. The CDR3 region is CASSQDWGSGRSNTGELFF. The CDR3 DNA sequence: TGTGCCAGCAGCCAAGATTGGGGTAGCGGGAGGTCGAACACCGGGGAGCTGTTTTTT.

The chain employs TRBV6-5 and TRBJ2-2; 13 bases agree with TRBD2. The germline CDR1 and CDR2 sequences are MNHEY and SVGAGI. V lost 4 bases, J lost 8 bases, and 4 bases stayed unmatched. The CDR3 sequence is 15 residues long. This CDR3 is CASSSGLAGAGELFF. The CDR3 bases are TGTGCCAGCAGTTCAGGACTAGCGGGAGCTGGGGAGCTGTTTTTT.

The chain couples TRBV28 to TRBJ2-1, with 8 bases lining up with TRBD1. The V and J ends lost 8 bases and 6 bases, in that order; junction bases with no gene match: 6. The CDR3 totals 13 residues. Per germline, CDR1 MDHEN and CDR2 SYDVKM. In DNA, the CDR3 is TGTGCCAGCGGAGGGACAGGTCTCAATGAGCAGTTCTTC. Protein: CASGGTGLNEQFF.

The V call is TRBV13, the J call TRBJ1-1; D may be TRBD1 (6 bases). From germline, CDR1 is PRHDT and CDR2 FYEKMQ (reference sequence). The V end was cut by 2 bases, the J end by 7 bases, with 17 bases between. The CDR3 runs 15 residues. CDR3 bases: TGTGCCAGCAGCTTAAGGCCAGGGGCTCCGGATGAAGCTTTCTTT. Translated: CASSLRPGAPDEAFF.

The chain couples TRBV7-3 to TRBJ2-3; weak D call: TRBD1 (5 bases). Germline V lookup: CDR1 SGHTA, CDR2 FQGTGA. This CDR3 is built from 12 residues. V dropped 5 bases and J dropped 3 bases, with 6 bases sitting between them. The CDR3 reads CASSQGTDTQYF. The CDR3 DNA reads TGTGCCAGCAGCCAGGGAACAGATACGCAGTATTTT. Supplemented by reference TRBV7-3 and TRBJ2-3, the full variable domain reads GAGVSQTPSNKVTEKGKYVELRCDPISGHTALYWYRQSLGQGPEFLIYFQGTGAADDSGLPNDRFFAVRPEGSVSTLKIQRTERGDSAVYLCASSQGTDTQYFGPGTRLTVL.

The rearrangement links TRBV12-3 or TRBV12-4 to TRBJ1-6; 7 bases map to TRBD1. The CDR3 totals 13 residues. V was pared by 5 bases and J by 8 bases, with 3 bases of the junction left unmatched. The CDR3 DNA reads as TGTGCCAGCAGTGGACAGGTCGATTCACCCCTCCACTTT. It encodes CASSGQVDSPLHF.

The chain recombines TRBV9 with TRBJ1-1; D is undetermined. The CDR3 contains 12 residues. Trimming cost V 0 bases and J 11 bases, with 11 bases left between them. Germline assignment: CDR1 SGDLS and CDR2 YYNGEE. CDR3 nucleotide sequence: TGTGCCAGCAGCGTAGGCCCAGGTGAGGCTTTCTTT. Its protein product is CASSVGPGEAFF.

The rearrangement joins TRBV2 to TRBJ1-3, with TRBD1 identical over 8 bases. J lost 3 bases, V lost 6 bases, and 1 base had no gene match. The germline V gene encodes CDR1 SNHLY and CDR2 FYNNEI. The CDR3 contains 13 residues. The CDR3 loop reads CASRTGVGNTIYF. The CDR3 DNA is TGTGCCAGCAGGACAGGGGTTGGAAACACCATATATTTT.

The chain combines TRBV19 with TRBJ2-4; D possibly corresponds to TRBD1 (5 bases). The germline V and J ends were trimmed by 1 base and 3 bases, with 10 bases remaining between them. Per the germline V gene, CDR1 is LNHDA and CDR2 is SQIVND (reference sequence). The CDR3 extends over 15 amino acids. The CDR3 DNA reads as TGTGCCAGTAGTATAGTGTCAGGGAACAAAAACATTCAGTACTTC. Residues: CASSIVSGNKNIQYF.

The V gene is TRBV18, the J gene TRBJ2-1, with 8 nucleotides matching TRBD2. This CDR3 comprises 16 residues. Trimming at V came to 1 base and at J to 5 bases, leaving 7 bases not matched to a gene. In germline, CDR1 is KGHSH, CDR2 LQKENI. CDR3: CASSPQIGRGDNEQFF. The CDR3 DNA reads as TGTGCCAGCTCACCACAGATCGGGAGGGGGGACAATGAGCAGTTCTTC. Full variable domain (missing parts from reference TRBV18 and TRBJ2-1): NAGVMQNPRHLVRRRGQEARLRCSPMKGHSHVYWYRQLPEEGLKFMVYLQKENIIDESGMPKERFSAEFPKEGPSILRIQQVVRGDSAAYFCASSPQIGRGDNEQFFGPGTRLTVL.

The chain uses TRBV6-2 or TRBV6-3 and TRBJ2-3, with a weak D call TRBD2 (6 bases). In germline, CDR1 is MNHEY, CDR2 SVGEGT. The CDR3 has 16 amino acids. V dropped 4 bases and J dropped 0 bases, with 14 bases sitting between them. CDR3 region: CASSSVWGLSTDTQYF. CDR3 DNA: TGTGCCAGCAGTTCAGTTTGGGGACTCAGCACAGATACGCAGTATTTT.

The CDR3 DNA reads TGTGCCAGCAGGCTAGCGGGAGAGGAGACCCAGTACTTC. Protein product: CASRLAGEETQYF. The chain employs TRBV2 and TRBJ2-5; TRBD2 matches at 10 bases. V shed 6 bases and J 5 bases; nucleotides not matched to a gene: 3. Per the germline V gene, CDR1 is SNHLY and CDR2 is FYNNEI. CDR3 size: 13 residues.

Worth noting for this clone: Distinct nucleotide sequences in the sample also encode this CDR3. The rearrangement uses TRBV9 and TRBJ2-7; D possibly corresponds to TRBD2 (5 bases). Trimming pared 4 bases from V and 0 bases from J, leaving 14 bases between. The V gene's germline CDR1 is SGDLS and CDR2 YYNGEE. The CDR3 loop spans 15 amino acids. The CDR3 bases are TGTGCCAGCAGCCCCGGGGTAGCCCCCTCCTACGAGCAGTACTTC. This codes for CASSPGVAPSYEQYF.

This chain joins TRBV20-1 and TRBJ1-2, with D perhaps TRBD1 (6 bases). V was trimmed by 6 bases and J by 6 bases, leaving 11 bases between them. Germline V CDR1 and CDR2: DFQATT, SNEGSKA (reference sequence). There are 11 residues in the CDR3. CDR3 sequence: CSARQGHGYTF. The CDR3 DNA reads TGCAGTGCCCGTCAGGGGCATGGCTACACCTTC.

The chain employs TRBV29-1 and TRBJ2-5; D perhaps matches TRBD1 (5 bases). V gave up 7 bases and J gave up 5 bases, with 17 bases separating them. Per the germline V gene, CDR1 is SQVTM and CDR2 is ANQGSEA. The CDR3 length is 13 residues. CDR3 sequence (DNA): TGCAGCGCTCTCGGGTCCTCAGGGGAGACCCAGTACTTC. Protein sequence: CSALGSSGETQYF.

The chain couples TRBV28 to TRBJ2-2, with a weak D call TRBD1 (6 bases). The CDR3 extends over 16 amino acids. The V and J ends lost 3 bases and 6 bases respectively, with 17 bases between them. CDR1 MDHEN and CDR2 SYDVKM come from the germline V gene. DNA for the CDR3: TGTGCCAGCAGTTTGTTCCAGGGGCTGTTCGCCGGGGAGCTGTTTTTT. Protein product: CASSLFQGLFAGELFF.

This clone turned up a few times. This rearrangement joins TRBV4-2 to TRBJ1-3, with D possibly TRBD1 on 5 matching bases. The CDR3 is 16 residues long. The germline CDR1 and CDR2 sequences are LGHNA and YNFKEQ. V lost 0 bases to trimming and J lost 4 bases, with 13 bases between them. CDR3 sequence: CASSQDPAGPGNTIYF. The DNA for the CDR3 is TGTGCCAGCAGCCAAGATCCGGCAGGGCCCGGAAACACCATATATTTT.

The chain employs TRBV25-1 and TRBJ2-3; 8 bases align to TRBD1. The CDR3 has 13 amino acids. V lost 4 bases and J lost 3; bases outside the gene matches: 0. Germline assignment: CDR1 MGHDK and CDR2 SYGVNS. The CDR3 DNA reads TGTGCCAGCAGTGGACAGGGGACAGATACGCAGTATTTT. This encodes CASSGQGTDTQYF.

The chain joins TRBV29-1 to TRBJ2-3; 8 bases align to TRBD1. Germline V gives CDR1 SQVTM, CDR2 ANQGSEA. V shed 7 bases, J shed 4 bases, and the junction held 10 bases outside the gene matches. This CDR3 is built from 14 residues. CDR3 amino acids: CSGRTGIGADTQYF. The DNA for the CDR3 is TGCAGCGGTAGGACAGGGATTGGTGCAGATACGCAGTATTTT.

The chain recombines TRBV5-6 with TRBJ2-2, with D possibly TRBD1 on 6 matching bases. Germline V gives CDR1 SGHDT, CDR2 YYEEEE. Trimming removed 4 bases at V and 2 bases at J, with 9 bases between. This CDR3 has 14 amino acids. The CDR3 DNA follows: TGTGCCAGCAGCCTCAGGGGTAACACCGGGGAGCTGTTTTTT. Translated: CASSLRGNTGELFF.

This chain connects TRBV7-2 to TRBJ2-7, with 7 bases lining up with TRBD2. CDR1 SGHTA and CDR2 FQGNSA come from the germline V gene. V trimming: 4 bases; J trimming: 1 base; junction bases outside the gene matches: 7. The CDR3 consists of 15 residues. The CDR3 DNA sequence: TGTGCCAGCAGCTGGCGGATAGCGGGTTCCTACGAGCAGTACTTC. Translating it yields CASSWRIAGSYEQYF.

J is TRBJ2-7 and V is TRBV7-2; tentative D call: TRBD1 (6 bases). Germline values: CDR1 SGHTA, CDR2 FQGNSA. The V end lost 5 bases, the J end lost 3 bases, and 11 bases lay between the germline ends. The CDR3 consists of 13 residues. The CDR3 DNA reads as TGTGCCAGCAGCGTGGACAGAGGCTACGAGCAGTACTTC. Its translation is CASSVDRGYEQYF.

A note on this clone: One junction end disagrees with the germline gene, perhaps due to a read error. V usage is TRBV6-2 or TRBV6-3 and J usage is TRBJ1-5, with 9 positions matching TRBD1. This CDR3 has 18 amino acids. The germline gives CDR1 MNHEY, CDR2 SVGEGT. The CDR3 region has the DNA TGTGCCAGCAGTGACTCCGGGACAGGGTTCGGGAGCAATCAGCCCCAGCATTTT. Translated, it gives CASSDSGTGFGSNQPQHF.

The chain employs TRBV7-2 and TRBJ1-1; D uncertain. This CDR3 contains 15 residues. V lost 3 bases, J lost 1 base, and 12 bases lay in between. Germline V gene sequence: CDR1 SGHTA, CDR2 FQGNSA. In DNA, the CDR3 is TGTGCCAGCAGCTTCCACTACGATTGGAACACTGAAGCTTTCTTT. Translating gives CASSFHYDWNTEAFF.

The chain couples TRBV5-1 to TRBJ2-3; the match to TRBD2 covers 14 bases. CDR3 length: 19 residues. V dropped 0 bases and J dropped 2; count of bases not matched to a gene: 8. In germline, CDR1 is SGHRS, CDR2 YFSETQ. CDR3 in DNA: TGCGCCAGCAGCTTGGTCCCCGGGACTAGCGGGAGCTCCACAGATACGCAGTATTTT. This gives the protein CASSLVPGTSGSSTDTQYF.

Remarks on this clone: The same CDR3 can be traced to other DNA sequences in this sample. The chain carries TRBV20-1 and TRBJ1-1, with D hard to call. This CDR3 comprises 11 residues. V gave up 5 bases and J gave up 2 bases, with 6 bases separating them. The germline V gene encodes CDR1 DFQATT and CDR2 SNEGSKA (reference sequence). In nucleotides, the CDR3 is TGCAGTGCTCAAACAAACACTGAAGCTTTCTTT. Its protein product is CSAQTNTEAFF.

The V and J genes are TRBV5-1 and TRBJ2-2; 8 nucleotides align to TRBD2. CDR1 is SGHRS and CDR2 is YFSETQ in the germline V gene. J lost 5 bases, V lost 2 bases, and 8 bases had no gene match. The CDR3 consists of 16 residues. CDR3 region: CASSFGAGDRTGELFF. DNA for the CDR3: TGCGCCAGCAGCTTTGGAGCGGGAGATCGAACCGGGGAGCTGTTTTTT.

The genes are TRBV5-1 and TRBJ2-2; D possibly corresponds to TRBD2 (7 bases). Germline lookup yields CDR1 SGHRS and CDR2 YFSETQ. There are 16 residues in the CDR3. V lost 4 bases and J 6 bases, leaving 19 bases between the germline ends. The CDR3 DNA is TGCGCCAGCAGCCCCAGTGGGGGGGCGTCGGCCGGGGAGCTGTTTTTT. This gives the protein CASSPSGGASAGELFF.

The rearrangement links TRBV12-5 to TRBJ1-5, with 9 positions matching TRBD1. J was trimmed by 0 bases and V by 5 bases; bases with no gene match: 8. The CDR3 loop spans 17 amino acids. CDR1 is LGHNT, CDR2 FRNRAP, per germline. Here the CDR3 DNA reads TGTGCTAGTGGTGACAGGGGGGAAACCCATAGCAATCAGCCCCAGCATTTT. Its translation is CASGDRGETHSNQPQHF.

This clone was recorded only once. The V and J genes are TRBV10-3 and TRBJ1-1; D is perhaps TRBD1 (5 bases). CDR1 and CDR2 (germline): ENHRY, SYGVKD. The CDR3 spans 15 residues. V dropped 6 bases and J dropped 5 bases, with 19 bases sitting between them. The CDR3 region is CAIRGLGPLGTEAFF. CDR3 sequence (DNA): TGTGCCATCAGAGGGTTGGGGCCCCTCGGGACTGAAGCTTTCTTT.